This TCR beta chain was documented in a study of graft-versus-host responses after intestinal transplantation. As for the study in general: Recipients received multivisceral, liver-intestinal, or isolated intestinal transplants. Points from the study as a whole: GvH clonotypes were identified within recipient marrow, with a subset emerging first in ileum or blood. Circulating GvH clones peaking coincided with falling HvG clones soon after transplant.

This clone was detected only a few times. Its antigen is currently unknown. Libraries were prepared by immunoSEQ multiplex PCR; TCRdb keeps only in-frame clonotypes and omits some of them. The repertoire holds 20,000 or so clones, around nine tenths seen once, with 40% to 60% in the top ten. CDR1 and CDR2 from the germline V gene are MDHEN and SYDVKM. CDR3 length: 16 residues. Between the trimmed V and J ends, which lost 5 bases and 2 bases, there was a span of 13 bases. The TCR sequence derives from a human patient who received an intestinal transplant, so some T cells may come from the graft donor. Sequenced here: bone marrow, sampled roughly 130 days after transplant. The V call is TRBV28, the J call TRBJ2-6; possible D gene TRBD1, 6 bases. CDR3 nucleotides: TGTGCCAGCAGTCGCCGCCCAGGGGCTGGGGCCAACGTCCTGACTTTC. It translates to CASSRRPGAGANVLTF.